This T cell receptor beta chain comes out of a study of T cells after somatic rescue of genetic block. Sequencing used immunoSEQ multiplex PCR; TCRdb keeps in-frame clones, though not all of them. The data hold tens of thousands of clones, with 85% to 95% observed a single time. Trimming removed 2 bases at V and 5 bases at J, with 6 bases between. Germline V gene sequence: CDR1 SGHKS, CDR2 YYEKEE (reference sequence). The length of the CDR3 is 12 residues. The V gene is TRBV5-5, the J gene TRBJ2-3, with no clear D. The receptor comes from a man in his forties. Sequencing input: peripheral blood mononuclear cells (PBMCs). The chain's CDR3 is CASSFSLDTQYF. CDR3 nucleotides: TGTGCCAGCAGCTTCTCTTTAGATACGCAGTATTTT. The full variable domain, with the rest looked up from reference TRBV5-5 and TRBJ2-3, is DAGVTQSPTHLIKTRGQQVTLRCSPISGHKSVSWYQQVLGQGPQFIFQYYEKEERGRGNFPDRFSARQFPNYSSELNVNALLLGDSALYLCASSFSLDTQYFGPGTRLTVL.